These T cell receptor beta chains were read from a single sample in a study of shared clonotypes between healthy human individuals. Repertoires were generated with immunoSEQ multiplex PCR, while TCRdb's copy carries only in-frame clones and drops some. The sample consists of 490,000 or so clones, 70% to 80% of them appearing once. Sequenced sample: PBMCs. The receptors were sampled from a woman in her thirties or forties in good health. Some clones in this sample may be carry-over from other donors' samples. Each CDR3 is given with its conserved first and last residue. D genes are given only for firm matches. Expanded clones get a size class; other rows say once, few or many, or leave the size out.

j_gene: TRBJ2-5; abundance: -; d_gene: -; v_gene: TRBV4-3; CDR3aa: CASSQDISGKQETQYF; CDR3nt: TGCGCCAGCAGCCAAGACATCTCCGGTAAACAAGAGACCCAGTACTTC
j_gene: TRBJ2-3; abundance: -; d_gene: TRBD1; v_gene: TRBV28; CDR3aa: CASSSGTGVDTQYF; CDR3nt: TGTGCCAGCAGTTCAGGGACAGGGGTAGATACGCAGTATTTT
j_gene: TRBJ2-3; abundance: -; d_gene: TRBD2; v_gene: TRBV5-1; CDR3aa: CASSLGASGSAPDTQYF; CDR3nt: TGCGCCAGCAGCTTGGGGGCTAGCGGGAGTGCCCCAGATACGCAGTATTTT
j_gene: TRBJ2-3; abundance: -; d_gene: TRBD1; v_gene: TRBV10-1; CDR3aa: CASSEVGTGRTDTQYF; CDR3nt: TGCGCCAGCAGTGAAGTCGGGACAGGGAGGACAGATACGCAGTATTTT
j_gene: TRBJ1-1; abundance: -; d_gene: -; v_gene: TRBV27; CDR3aa: CASSPQGGESTEAFF; CDR3nt: TGTGCCAGCAGTCCACAGGGAGGAGAAAGCACTGAAGCTTTCTTT
j_gene: TRBJ2-5; abundance: -; d_gene: -; v_gene: TRBV7-9; CDR3aa: CASIPASLKTQYF; CDR3nt: TGTGCCAGCATCCCAGCCAGTTTGAAGACCCAGTACTTC
j_gene: TRBJ1-1; abundance: -; d_gene: TRBD1; v_gene: TRBV25-1; CDR3aa: CASSDRARQGGAAFF; CDR3nt: TGTGCCAGCAGTGACCGAGCCCGGCAAGGGGGCGCAGCTTTCTTT
j_gene: TRBJ2-1; abundance: -; d_gene: TRBD2; v_gene: TRBV28; CDR3aa: CASSADPLVLAGGPGEQFF; CDR3nt: TGTGCCAGCAGCGCCGACCCCCTCGTACTAGCGGGAGGGCCAGGTGAGCAGTTCTTC
j_gene: TRBJ2-3; abundance: few; d_gene: TRBD1; v_gene: TRBV5-1; CDR3aa: CASTGQERSTDTQYF; CDR3nt: TGCGCCAGCACCGGACAGGAACGCAGCACAGATACGCAGTATTTT
j_gene: TRBJ2-5; abundance: -; d_gene: TRBD2; v_gene: TRBV19; CDR3aa: CASSIGSGEETQYF; CDR3nt: TGTGCCAGTAGTATAGGGAGCGGGGAAGAGACCCAGTACTTC
j_gene: TRBJ2-1; abundance: -; d_gene: TRBD2; v_gene: TRBV5-5; CDR3aa: CASSLGLAGVSYNEQFF; CDR3nt: TGTGCCAGCAGTTTAGGACTAGCGGGAGTCTCCTACAATGAGCAGTTCTTC
j_gene: TRBJ2-3; abundance: -; d_gene: TRBD2; v_gene: TRBV5-1; CDR3aa: CASSLALASGSMADTQYF; CDR3nt: TGCGCCAGCAGCTTGGCCTTGGCTAGCGGGAGTATGGCAGATACGCAGTATTTT
j_gene: TRBJ1-1; abundance: -; d_gene: -; v_gene: TRBV20-1; CDR3aa: CSASRDGEAFF; CDR3nt: TGCAGTGCTAGCCGGGACGGGGAAGCTTTCTTT
j_gene: TRBJ2-5; abundance: -; d_gene: -; v_gene: TRBV5-1; CDR3aa: CASSLLGGQETQYF; CDR3nt: TGCGCCAGCAGCTTGCTTGGGGGGCAAGAGACCCAGTACTTC
j_gene: TRBJ1-2; abundance: -; d_gene: TRBD1; v_gene: TRBV5-4; CDR3aa: CASSSPGQGPEGYTF; CDR3nt: TGTGCCAGCAGCTCCCCGGGACAGGGCCCCGAGGGCTACACCTTC
j_gene: TRBJ2-7; abundance: -; d_gene: -; v_gene: TRBV2; CDR3aa: CASKIQGGLYEQYF; CDR3nt: TGTGCCAGCAAGATCCAGGGGGGTCTCTACGAGCAGTACTTC
j_gene: TRBJ2-3; abundance: -; d_gene: -; v_gene: TRBV27; CDR3aa: CASSPIRGTDTQYF; CDR3nt: TGTGCCAGCAGCCCGATAAGGGGTACAGATACGCAGTATTTT